One and the same sample provided the 24 T cell receptor beta chains below, sequenced in a study of T cells in Graves' hyperthyroidism and ophthalmopathy. Researchers took RNA transcripts and amplified the TCR beta CDR3 regions from them. First-round RT-PCR of the TCR CDR3 relied on the HTBI primer set. MiXCR, applied by TCRdb to the multiplex PCR reads, yields one record per CDR3 protein. The repertoire consists of about 270,000 distinct CDR3 sequences, with over 12% occurring once and the leading ten covering 30% to 35%. Input material: blood. The receptors originated from a woman between 50 and 59 years old with Graves' hyperthyroidism that later progressed to Graves' ophthalmopathy.

The sample holds many counts of this clonotype. The chain is built from TRBV20-1 and TRBJ2-7, with TRBD2 matching over 15 bases. The ends lost 1 base at V and 3 bases at J; junction bases unmatched: 10. The CDR3 runs 18 residues. Germline-derived CDR1 and CDR2 are DFQATT and SNEGSKA (reference sequence). For the CDR3, the DNA is TGCAGTGCTAGAGTTCCCGGACTAGCGGGAGGGCCCCACTACGAGCAGTACTTC. This codes for CSARVPGLAGGPHYEQYF.

This clonotype turned up a few times. This rearrangement joins TRBV5-4 to TRBJ1-1; D is undetermined. Trimming took off 0 bases at V and 1 base at J, with 10 bases between the two ends. Germline loops: CDR1 SGHNT, CDR2 YYREEE (reference sequence). This CDR3 has 15 amino acids. The CDR3 nucleotides read TGTGCCAGCAGCTTGGATCCGGGATGGAACACTGAAGCTTTCTTT. Its translation: CASSLDPGWNTEAFF.

There are a few counts of this clonotype. This chain joins TRBV19 and TRBJ1-2; unclear D gene. This CDR3 is 11 amino acids long. V gave up 6 bases and J gave up 4 bases, with 6 bases separating them. From germline, CDR1 is LNHDA and CDR2 SQIVND (reference sequence). CDR3 amino acids: CASRDRYGYTF. As DNA, the CDR3 is TGTGCCAGTAGGGACCGCTATGGCTACACCTTC.

This clonotype was observed at least ten times. V usage is TRBV2 and J usage is TRBJ2-3; D uncertain. Per germline, CDR1 SNHLY and CDR2 FYNNEI. With 2 bases removed from V and 1 base from J, the gap between germline ends came to 10 bases. The CDR3 sequence is 15 residues long. The CDR3 protein is CASSERLSRTDTQYF. The CDR3 nucleotides read TGTGCCAGCAGTGAAAGATTGAGTCGCACAGATACGCAGTATTTT. The full variable domain, rest sourced from reference TRBV2 and TRBJ2-3, is EPEVTQTPSHQVTQMGQEVILRCVPISNHLYFYWYRQILGQKVEFLVSFYNNEISEKSEIFDDQFSVERPDGSNFTLKIRSTKLEDSAMYFCASSERLSRTDTQYFGPGTRLTVL.

This clonotype was seen repeatedly, ten times or more. This chain joins TRBV12-3 or TRBV12-4 and TRBJ1-2; D gene unclear. V lost 5 bases, J lost 2 bases, and 15 bases lay in between. This CDR3 has 15 amino acids. In DNA, the CDR3 is TGTGCCAGCAGTGGACGGATTCCCCCGAACTATGGCTACACCTTC. It specifies CASSGRIPPNYGYTF.

This clonotype came up a few times. The rearrangement links TRBV5-5 to TRBJ2-7, with D possibly TRBD1 on 5 matching bases. The germline CDR1 and CDR2 sequences are SGHKS and YYEKEE (reference sequence). This CDR3 has 15 amino acids. Trimming took off 3 bases at V and 0 bases at J, with 13 bases between the two ends. This CDR3 reads CASSWGGVPSYEQYF. In nucleotides, the CDR3 is TGTGCCAGCAGCTGGGGCGGAGTCCCCTCCTACGAGCAGTACTTC. Full variable domain (rest looked up from reference TRBV5-5 and TRBJ2-7): DAGVTQSPTHLIKTRGQQVTLRCSPISGHKSVSWYQQVLGQGPQFIFQYYEKEERGRGNFPDRFSARQFPNYSSELNVNALLLGDSALYLCASSWGGVPSYEQYFGPGTRLTVT.

V and J are TRBV29-1 and TRBJ2-5; 9 bases line up with TRBD1. J lost 1 base, V lost 3 bases, and 6 bases had no gene match. Looked up from germline, CDR1 is SQVTM and CDR2 is ANQGSEA. The CDR3 consists of 15 residues. The CDR3 region is CSVDGQGRPQETQYF. CDR3 nucleotides: TGCAGCGTTGACGGACAGGGGCGGCCCCAAGAGACCCAGTACTTC.

The chain couples TRBV9 to TRBJ2-1, with 10 bases fitting TRBD2. Germline V CDR1 and CDR2: SGDLS, YYNGEE. Germline trimming cut 5 bases from V and 5 bases from J; bases unmatched to any gene: 7. The CDR3 is made up of 15 amino acids. CDR3 loop: CASRGTSGADNEQFF. In nucleotides, the CDR3 is TGTGCCAGCAGGGGAACTAGCGGGGCAGACAATGAGCAGTTCTTC.

Concerning this clonotype: A single base separates this from a much larger clone, so it may be a read error. V usage is TRBV15 and J usage is TRBJ1-1; D not certain. CDR3 length: 15 amino acids. The V gene's germline CDR1 is LNHNV and CDR2 YYDKDF (reference sequence). V lost 0 bases, J lost 1 base, and 9 bases lay in between. In nucleotides, the CDR3 is TGTGCCACCAGCAGAGATCTTCTCACGAACACTGAAGCTTTCTTT. Amino acids: CATSRDLLTNTEAFF.

This clonotype was counted ten times or more. The chain joins TRBV20-1 to TRBJ1-5; D unresolved. From germline, CDR1 is DFQATT and CDR2 SNEGSKA (reference sequence). This CDR3 has 12 amino acids. The germline V and J ends were trimmed by 6 bases and 0 bases, with 6 bases remaining between them. The CDR3 DNA reads TGCAGTGCCCGATATAGCAATCAGCCCCAGCATTTT. It specifies CSARYSNQPQHF.

The chain is built from TRBV7-9 and TRBJ2-4; D is possibly TRBD2 (5 bases). CDR1 SEHNR and CDR2 FQNEAQ come from the germline V gene (reference sequence). Trimming shortened V by 5 bases and J by 2 bases, and 16 bases separated the two germline ends. The CDR3 extends over 16 amino acids. This chain's CDR3 is CASSPTGDRSKNIQYF. DNA for the CDR3: TGTGCCAGCAGCCCCACCGGGGATCGGTCCAAAAACATTCAGTACTTC.

This clonotype was observed at least ten times. CDR3 residues: CASSQGAGGTRTSYEQYF. The CDR3 nucleotides are TGTGCCAGCAGCCAAGGTGCAGGTGGGACCCGGACGTCCTACGAGCAGTACTTC. This chain links TRBV3-1 with TRBJ2-7, with D possibly being TRBD1 or TRBD2 (5 bases each). The CDR3 consists of 18 residues. Germline values: CDR1 LGHDT, CDR2 YNNKEL (reference sequence). V was trimmed by 1 base and J by 1 base, leaving 20 bases between them.

This clonotype was seen ten or more times. The rearrangement links TRBV5-1 to TRBJ1-1, with D tentatively TRBD1 (5 bases). V was pared by 4 bases and J by 0 bases, with 16 bases between. Germline V gene data show CDR1 as SGHRS and CDR2 as YFSETQ. The CDR3 runs 16 residues. CDR3 coding DNA: TGCGCCAGCAGCGATCAGGGAGGGGTGATGAACACTGAAGCTTTCTTT. Its protein product is CASSDQGGVMNTEAFF.

This clonotype was detected a few times. No conserved phenylalanine or tryptophan is present at the end of the CDR3, so a read error is the likely explanation. This chain connects TRBV11-2 to TRBJ1-1; unclear D gene. Germline CDR1 SGHAT, CDR2 FQNNGV. The CDR3 spans 15 residues. The V and J ends lost 5 bases and 0 bases respectively, with 13 bases between them. Written as DNA, the CDR3 is TGTGCCAGCAGCCCCATGGTGGGAATGAACACTGAAGCTTTCTTG. Protein: CASSPMVGMNTEAFL.

This clonotype was observed many times. V usage is TRBV2 and J usage is TRBJ2-3; 11 bases match TRBD1. Germline CDR1 is SNHLY and CDR2 is FYNNEI. The V gene end was trimmed by 5 bases and the J gene end by 4 bases; junction bases not matched to a gene: 2. This CDR3 has 14 residues. This chain's CDR3 is CASSMGQGADTQYF. In DNA form, the CDR3 reads TGTGCCAGCAGTATGGGACAGGGGGCAGATACGCAGTATTTT.

This clonotype has a count of ten or more. CDR3 loop: CASSITATGELFF. In DNA form, the CDR3 reads TGTGCCAGCAGTATTACAGCCACCGGGGAGCTGTTTTTT. The chain recombines TRBV2 with TRBJ2-2; D is undetermined. Deletions cut 5 bases from V and 4 bases from J, with 8 bases between. Germline-derived CDR1 and CDR2 are SNHLY and FYNNEI. CDR3 length equals 13 residues.

This clonotype was detected many times. This sequence joins TRBV5-5 and TRBJ2-7; D tentatively reads TRBD1 or TRBD2 (5 bases each). Trimming pared 0 bases from V and 6 bases from J, leaving 13 bases between. Germline V gene lookup returns CDR1 SGHKS and CDR2 YYEKEE (reference sequence). The CDR3 is 14 residues long. CDR3 amino acids: CASSLVTSRGEQYF. The DNA of the CDR3 is TGTGCCAGCAGCTTGGTCACTAGTAGGGGCGAGCAGTACTTC. Based on the CDR3 plus reference TRBV5-5 and TRBJ2-7, the full variable domain is DAGVTQSPTHLIKTRGQQVTLRCSPISGHKSVSWYQQVLGQGPQFIFQYYEKEERGRGNFPDRFSARQFPNYSSELNVNALLLGDSALYLCASSLVTSRGEQYFGPGTRLTVT.

This clonotype was counted at least ten times. The rearrangement uses TRBV5-1 and TRBJ1-1; TRBD1 might be the D (5 bases). With 7 bases removed from V and 4 bases from J, the gap between germline ends came to 11 bases. The length of the CDR3 is 12 residues. Germline V CDR1 and CDR2: SGHRS, YFSETQ. CDR3 amino acids: CASQQGGTEAFF. CDR3 sequence (DNA): TGCGCCAGCCAGCAGGGTGGCACTGAAGCTTTCTTT.

This clonotype was counted at least ten times. The chain has TRBV7-9 and TRBJ1-1; D may be TRBD1 (6 bases). The CDR3 length is 15 residues. The ends were cut back, 5 bases at V and 6 bases at J, with 19 bases in the middle. Per the germline V gene, CDR1 is SEHNR and CDR2 is FQNEAQ (reference sequence). The CDR3 DNA reads as TGTGCCAGCAGCCCGAGGGGGGGGGCGGATTCTGAAGCTTTCTTT. This translates into CASSPRGGADSEAFF. Drawing the rest from reference TRBV7-9 and TRBJ1-1, the complete variable domain is DTGVSQNPRHKITKRGQNVTFRCDPISEHNRLYWYRQTLGQGPEFLTYFQNEAQLEKSRLLSDRFSAERPKGSFSTLEIQRTEQGDSAMYLCASSPRGGADSEAFFGQGTRLTVV.

In regard to this clonotype: Just one base apart from a much larger clone, this may be a read error. A read error is likely, as this CDR3 ends without the conserved phenylalanine or tryptophan. J is TRBJ2-3 and V is TRBV5-1; the match to TRBD2 covers 10 bases. The V gene end was trimmed by 3 bases and the J gene end by 1 base; junction bases not matched to a gene: 8. The V gene's germline CDR1 is SGHRS and CDR2 YFSETQ. CDR3 length equals 17 residues. The CDR3 nucleotides read TGCGCCAGCAGCTCCCTCATAGCGGGAGGTGGCACAGATACGCAGTATTCT. It encodes CASSSLIAGGGTDTQYS.

This clonotype has at least ten counts. The rearrangement links TRBV29-1 to TRBJ2-7; TRBD1 matches at 7 bases. This CDR3 has 13 amino acids. The junction had 6 bases not matched to a gene; V was cut back by 5 bases and J by 2 bases. Germline values: CDR1 SQVTM, CDR2 ANQGSEA. The CDR3: CSVRTGPTYEQYF. CDR3 DNA: TGCAGCGTTCGGACAGGACCGACCTACGAGCAGTACTTC.

At least ten counts were recorded for this clonotype. The chain recombines TRBV6-1 with TRBJ2-2; D remains ambiguous. The CDR3 extends over 14 amino acids. Germline CDR1 is MNHNS and CDR2 is SASEGT. Trimming shortened V by 6 bases and J by 0 bases, and 8 bases separated the two germline ends. The CDR3, as DNA: TGTGCCAGCAGGAATAAAGCGAACACCGGGGAGCTGTTTTTT. It is translated as CASRNKANTGELFF.

This clonotype was detected many times. This chain uses TRBV18 with TRBJ1-4; 7 bases fit TRBD1. Germline trimming cut 2 bases from V and 8 bases from J; bases unmatched to any gene: 11. CDR1 and CDR2 (germline): KGHSH, LQKENI. This CDR3 is 16 amino acids long. The CDR3 spells CASSPKSQGRKEKLFF. For the CDR3, the DNA is TGTGCCAGCTCACCAAAATCACAGGGGCGCAAGGAAAAACTGTTTTTT.

This clonotype has ten or more counts. The rearrangement uses TRBV18 and TRBJ1-1, with a weak D call TRBD1 (5 bases). Per germline, CDR1 KGHSH and CDR2 LQKENI. The CDR3 is made up of 15 amino acids. Deletions cut 1 base from V and 5 bases from J, with 14 bases between. This CDR3 reads CASSPLAGVGTEAFF. For the CDR3, the DNA is TGTGCCAGCTCACCACTGGCGGGGGTAGGAACTGAAGCTTTCTTT.